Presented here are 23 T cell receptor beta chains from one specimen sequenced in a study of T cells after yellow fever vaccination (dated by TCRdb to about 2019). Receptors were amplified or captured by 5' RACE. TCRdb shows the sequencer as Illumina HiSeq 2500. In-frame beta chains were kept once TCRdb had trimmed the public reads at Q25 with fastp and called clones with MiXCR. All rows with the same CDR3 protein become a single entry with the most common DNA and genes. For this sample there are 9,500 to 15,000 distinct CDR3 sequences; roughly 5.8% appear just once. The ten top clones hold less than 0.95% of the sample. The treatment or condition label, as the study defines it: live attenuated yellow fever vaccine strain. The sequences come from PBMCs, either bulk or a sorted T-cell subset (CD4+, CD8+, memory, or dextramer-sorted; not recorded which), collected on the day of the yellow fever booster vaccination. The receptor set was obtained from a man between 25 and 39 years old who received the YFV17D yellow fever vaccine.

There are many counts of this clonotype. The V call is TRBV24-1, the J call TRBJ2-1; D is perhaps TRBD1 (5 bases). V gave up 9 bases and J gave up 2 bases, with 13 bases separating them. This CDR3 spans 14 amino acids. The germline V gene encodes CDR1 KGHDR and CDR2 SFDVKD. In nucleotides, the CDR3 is TGTGCCACCGGGTCAGGGTCTACCTACAATGAGCAGTTCTTC. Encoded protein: CATGSGSTYNEQFF.

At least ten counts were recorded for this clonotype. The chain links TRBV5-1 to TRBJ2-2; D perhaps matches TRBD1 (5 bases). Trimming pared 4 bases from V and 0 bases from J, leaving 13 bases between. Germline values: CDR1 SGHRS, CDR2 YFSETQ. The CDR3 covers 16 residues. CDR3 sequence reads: CASSPQGPTNTGELFF. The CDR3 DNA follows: TGCGCCAGCAGCCCGCAGGGTCCGACGAACACCGGGGAGCTGTTTTTT.

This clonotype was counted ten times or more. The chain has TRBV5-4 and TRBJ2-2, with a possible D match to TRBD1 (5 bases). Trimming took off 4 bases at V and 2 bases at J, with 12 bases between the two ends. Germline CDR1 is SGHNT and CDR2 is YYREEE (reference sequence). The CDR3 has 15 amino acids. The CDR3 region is CASSTTATNTGELFF. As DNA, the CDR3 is TGTGCCAGCAGCACGACAGCTACCAACACCGGGGAGCTGTTTTTT. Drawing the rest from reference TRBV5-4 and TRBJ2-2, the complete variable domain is ETGVTQSPTHLIKTRGQQVTLRCSSQSGHNTVSWYQQALGQGPQFIFQYYREEENGRGNFPPRFSGLQFPNYSSELNVNALELDDSALYLCASSTTATNTGELFFGEGSRLTVL.

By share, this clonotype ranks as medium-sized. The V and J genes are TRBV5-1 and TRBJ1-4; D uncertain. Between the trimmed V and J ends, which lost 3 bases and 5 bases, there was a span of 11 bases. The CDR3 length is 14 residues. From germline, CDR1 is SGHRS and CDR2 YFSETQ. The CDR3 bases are TGCGCCAGCAGCTCGGGAGGCAGCAATGAAAAACTGTTTTTT. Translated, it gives CASSSGGSNEKLFF.

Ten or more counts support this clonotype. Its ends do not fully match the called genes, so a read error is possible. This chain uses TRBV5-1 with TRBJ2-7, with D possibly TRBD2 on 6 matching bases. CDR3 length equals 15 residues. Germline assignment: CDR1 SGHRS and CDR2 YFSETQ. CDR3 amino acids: CASSRLADGGYERYF. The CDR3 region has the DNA TGCGCCAGCAGCCGGCTCGCGGACGGGGGATACGAGCGGTACTTC.

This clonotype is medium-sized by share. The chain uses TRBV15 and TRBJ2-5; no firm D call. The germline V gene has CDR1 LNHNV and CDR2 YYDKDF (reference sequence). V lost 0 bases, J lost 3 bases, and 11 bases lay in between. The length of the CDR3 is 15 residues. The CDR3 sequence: CATSRDLLGKETQYF. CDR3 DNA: TGTGCCACCAGCAGAGATCTGCTGGGAAAAGAGACCCAGTACTTC.

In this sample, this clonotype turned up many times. The CDR3 nucleotides are TGTGCCAGCAGCCAAGAGAATCCGGGACTAAGCACAGATACGCAGTATTTT. Its protein is CASSQENPGLSTDTQYF. V usage is TRBV14 and J usage is TRBJ2-3, with 7 bases matching TRBD2. With 0 bases clipped from V and 0 bases from J, the junction kept 6 bases outside the gene matches. CDR3 size: 17 residues. Germline CDR1 reads SGHDN; CDR2 reads FVKESK.

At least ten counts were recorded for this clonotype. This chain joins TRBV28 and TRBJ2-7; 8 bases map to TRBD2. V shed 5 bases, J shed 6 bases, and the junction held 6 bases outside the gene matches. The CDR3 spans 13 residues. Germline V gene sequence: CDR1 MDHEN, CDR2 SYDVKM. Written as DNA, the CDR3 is TGTGCCAGCAGTGTAGCGGGAATTCGCGAGCAGTACTTC. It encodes CASSVAGIREQYF.

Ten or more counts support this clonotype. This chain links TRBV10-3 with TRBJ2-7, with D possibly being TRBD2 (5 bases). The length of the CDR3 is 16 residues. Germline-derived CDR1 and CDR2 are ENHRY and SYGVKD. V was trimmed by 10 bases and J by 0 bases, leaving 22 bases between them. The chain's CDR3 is CATKSGLAESSYEQYF. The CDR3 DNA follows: TGTGCCACCAAGAGCGGACTGGCAGAGAGCTCCTACGAGCAGTACTTC.

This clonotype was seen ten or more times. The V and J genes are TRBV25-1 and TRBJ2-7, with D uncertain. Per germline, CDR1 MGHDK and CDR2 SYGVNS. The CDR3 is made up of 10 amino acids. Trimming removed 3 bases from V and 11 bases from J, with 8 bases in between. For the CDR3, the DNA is TGTGCCAGCAGTGACCTGGTAGAGTACTTC. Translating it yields CASSDLVEYF.

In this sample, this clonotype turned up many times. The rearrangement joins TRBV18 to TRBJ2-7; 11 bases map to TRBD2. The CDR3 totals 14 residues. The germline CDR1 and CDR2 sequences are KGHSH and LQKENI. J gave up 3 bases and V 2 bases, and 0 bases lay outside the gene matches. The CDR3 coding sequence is TGTGCCAGCTCACCAACTAGCGGGAGCTACGAGCAGTACTTC. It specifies CASSPTSGSYEQYF.

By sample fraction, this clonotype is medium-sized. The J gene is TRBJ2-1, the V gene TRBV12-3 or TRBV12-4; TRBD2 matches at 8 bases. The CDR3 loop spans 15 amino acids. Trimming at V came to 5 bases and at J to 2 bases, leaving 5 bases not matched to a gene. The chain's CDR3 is CASSVQTSAYNEQFF. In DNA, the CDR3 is TGTGCCAGCAGTGTACAGACTAGCGCCTACAATGAGCAGTTCTTC.

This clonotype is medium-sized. The CDR3 sequence: CASSWLAGPSYEQYF. In DNA form, the CDR3 reads TGCGCCAGCAGCTGGTTAGCGGGACCCTCCTACGAGCAGTACTTC. V usage is TRBV5-1 and J usage is TRBJ2-7, with TRBD2 identical over 8 bases. Looked up from germline, CDR1 is SGHRS and CDR2 is YFSETQ. The CDR3 contains 15 residues. Losses at the gene ends were 3 bases for V and 0 bases for J; bases not matched to a gene: 5.

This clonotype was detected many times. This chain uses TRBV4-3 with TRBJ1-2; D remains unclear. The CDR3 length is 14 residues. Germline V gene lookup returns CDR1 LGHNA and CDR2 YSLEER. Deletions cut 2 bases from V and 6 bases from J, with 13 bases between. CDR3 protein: CASSQLGEDHGYTF. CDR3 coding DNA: TGCGCCAGCAGCCAACTTGGCGAGGATCATGGCTACACCTTC.

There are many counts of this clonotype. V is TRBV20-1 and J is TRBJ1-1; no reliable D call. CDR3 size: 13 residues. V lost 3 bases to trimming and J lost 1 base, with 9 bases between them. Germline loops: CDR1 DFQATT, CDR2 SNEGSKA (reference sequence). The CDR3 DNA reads TGCAGTGCTAGTAACGGAGAGAACACTGAAGCTTTCTTT. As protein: CSASNGENTEAFF.

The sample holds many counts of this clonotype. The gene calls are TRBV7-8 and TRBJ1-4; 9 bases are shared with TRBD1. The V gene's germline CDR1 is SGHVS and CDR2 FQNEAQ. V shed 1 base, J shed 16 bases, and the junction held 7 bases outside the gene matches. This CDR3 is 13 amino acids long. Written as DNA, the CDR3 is TGTGCCAGCAGCTTAGGATACAGGGGGCGCGGGTTTTTT. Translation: CASSLGYRGRGFF.

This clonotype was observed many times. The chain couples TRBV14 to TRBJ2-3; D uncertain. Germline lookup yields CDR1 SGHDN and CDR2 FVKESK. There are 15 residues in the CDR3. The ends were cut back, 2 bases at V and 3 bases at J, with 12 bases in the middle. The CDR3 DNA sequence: TGTGCCAGCAGCCAAACAACCCCTAGGACAGATACGCAGTATTTT. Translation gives CASSQTTPRTDTQYF.

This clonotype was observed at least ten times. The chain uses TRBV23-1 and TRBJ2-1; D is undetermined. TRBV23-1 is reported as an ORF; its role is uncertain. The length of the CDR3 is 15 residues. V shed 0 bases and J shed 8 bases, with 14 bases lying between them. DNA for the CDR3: TGCGCCAGCAGTCAATCGAGGCTAGTCACTGATGAGCAGTTCTTC. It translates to CASSQSRLVTDEQFF.

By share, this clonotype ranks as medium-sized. The CDR3 DNA sequence: TGTGCCAGCAGTCGATTCGCCCGGGACAACTACGAGCAGTACTTC. Translation gives CASSRFARDNYEQYF. This chain joins TRBV12-3 or TRBV12-4 and TRBJ2-7; tentative D call: TRBD1 (6 bases). Trimming shortened V by 5 bases and J by 3 bases, and 17 bases separated the two germline ends. The CDR3 contains 15 residues.

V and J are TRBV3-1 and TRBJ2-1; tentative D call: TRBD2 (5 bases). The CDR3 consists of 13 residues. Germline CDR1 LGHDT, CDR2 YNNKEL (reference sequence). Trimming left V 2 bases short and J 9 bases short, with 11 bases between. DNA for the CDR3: TGTGCCAGCAGCCAACCTAGCATTGCTGAGCAGTTCTTC. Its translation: CASSQPSIAEQFF.

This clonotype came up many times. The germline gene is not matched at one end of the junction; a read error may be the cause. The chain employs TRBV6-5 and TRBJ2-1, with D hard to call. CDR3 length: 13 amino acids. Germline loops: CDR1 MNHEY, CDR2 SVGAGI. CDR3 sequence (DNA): TGTGCCGGCAGTTTAATAGTTGATGATGAGCAGTTCTTC. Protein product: CAGSLIVDDEQFF.

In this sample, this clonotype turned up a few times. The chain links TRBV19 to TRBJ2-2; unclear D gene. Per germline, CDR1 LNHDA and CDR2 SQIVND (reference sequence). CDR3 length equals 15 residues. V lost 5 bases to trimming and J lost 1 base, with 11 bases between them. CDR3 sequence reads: CASSPTSLNTGELFF. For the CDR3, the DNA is TGTGCCAGTAGTCCGACTTCGTTGAACACCGGGGAGCTGTTTTTT.

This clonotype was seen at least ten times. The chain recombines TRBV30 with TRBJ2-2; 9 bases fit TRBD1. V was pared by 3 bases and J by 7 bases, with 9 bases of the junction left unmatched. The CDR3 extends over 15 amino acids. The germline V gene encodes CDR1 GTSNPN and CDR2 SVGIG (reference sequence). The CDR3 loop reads CAWRPFDRGSGELFF. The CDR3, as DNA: TGTGCCTGGAGGCCCTTCGACAGGGGGAGCGGGGAGCTGTTTTTT. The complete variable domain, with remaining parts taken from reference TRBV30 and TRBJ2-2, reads SQTIHQWPATLVQPVGSPLSLECTVEGTSNPNLYWYRQAAGRGLQLLFYSVGIGQISSEVPQNLSASRPQDRQFILSSKKLLLSDSGFYLCAWRPFDRGSGELFFGEGSRLTVL.